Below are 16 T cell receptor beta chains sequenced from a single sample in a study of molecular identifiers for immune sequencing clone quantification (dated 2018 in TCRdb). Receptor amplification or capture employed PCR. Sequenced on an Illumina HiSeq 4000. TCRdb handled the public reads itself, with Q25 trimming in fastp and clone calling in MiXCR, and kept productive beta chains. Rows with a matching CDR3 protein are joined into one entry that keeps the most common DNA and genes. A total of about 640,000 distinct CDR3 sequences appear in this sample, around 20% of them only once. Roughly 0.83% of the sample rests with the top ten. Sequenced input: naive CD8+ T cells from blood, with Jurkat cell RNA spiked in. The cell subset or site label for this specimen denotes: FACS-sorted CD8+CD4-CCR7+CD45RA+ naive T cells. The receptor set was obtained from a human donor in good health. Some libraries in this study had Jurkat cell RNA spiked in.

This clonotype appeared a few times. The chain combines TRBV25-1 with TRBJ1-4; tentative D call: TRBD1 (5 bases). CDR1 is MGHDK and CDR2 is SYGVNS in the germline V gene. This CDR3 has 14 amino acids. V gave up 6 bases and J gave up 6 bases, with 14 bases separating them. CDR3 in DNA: TGTGCCAGCAGAAACCCTGGGGCGTATGAAAAACTGTTTTTT. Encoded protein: CASRNPGAYEKLFF.

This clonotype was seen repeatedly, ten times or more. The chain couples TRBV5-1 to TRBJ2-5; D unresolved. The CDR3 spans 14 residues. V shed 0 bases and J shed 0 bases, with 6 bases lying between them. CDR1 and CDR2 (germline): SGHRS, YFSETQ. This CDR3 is CASSLEGNQETQYF. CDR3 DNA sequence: TGCGCCAGCAGCTTGGAAGGGAACCAAGAGACCCAGTACTTC. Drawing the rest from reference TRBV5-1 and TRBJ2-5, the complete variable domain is KAGVTQTPRYLIKTRGQQVTLSCSPISGHRSVSWYQQTPGQGLQFLFEYFSETQRNKGNFPGRFSGRQFSNSRSEMNVSTLELGDSALYLCASSLEGNQETQYFGPGTRLLVL.

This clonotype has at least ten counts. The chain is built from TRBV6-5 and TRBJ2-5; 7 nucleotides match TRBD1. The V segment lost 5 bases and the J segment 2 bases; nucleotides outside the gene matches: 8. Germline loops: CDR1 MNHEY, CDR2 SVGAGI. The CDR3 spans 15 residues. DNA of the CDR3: TGTGCCAGCAGTCCACACCTCAGGGGGCAAGAGACCCAGTACTTC. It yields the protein CASSPHLRGQETQYF.

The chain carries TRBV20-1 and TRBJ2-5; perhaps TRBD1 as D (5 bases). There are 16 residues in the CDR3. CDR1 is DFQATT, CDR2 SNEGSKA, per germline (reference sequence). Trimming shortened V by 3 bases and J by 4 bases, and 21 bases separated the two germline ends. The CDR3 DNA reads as TGCAGTGCTAGCACAGGCATAGGGTGGTCAAGAGAGACCCAGTACTTC. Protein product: CSASTGIGWSRETQYF.

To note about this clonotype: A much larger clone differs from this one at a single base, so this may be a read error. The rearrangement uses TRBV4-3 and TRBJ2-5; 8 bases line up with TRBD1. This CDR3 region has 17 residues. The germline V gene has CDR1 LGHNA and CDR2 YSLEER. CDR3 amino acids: CAGSQDVSGQGRETQYF. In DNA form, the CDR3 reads TGCGCCGGCAGCCAAGATGTGTCCGGACAGGGTAGGGAGACCCAGTACTTC.

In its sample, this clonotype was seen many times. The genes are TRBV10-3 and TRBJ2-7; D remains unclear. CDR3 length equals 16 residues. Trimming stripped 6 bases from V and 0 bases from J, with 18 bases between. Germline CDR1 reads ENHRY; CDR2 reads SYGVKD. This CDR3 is CAISDPGRISSYEQYF. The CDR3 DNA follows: TGTGCCATCAGCGACCCCGGACGGATTAGCTCCTACGAGCAGTACTTC.

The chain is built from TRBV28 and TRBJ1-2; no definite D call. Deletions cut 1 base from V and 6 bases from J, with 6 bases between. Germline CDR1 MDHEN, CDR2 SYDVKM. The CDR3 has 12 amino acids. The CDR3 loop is CASSLSADGYTF. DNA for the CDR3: TGTGCCAGCAGTTTATCGGCGGATGGCTACACCTTC.

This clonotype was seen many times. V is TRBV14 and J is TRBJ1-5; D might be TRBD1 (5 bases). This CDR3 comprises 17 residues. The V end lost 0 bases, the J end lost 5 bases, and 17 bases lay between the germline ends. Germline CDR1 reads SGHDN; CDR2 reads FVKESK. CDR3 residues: CASSQECRQGVYQPQHF. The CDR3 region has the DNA TGTGCCAGCAGCCAAGAGTGCCGGCAGGGCGTATATCAGCCCCAGCATTTT.

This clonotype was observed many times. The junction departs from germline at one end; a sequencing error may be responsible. CDR3 sequence reads: CSAEQGAYEQYF. The CDR3 region has the DNA TGCAGCGCTGAACAGGGTGCCTACGAGCAGTACTTC. The V call is TRBV29-1, the J call TRBJ2-7; D possibly corresponds to TRBD1 (6 bases). Germline CDR1 SQVTM, CDR2 ANQGSEA. The CDR3 is 12 residues long.

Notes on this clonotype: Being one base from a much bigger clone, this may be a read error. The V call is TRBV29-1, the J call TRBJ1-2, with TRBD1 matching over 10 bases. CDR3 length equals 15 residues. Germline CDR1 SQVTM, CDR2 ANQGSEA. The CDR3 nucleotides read TGCGGCGTTCTTACCCGGACAGGGGGTTTCTATGGCTACACCTTC. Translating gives CGVLTRTGGFYGYTF. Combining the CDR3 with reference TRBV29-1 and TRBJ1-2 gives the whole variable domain SAVISQKPSRDICQRGTSLTIQCQVDSQVTMMFWYRQQPGQSLTLIATANQGSEATYESGFVIDKFPISRPNLTFSTLTVSNMSPEDSSIYLCGVLTRTGGFYGYTFGSGTRLTVV.

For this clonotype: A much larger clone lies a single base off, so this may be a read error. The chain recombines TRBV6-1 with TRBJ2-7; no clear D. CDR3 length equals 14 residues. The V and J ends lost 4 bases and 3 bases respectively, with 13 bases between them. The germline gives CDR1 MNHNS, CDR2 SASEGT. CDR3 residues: CASSAETVFYEQYF. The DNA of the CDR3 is TGTGCCAGCAGTGCAGAAACGGTGTTCTACGAGCAGTACTTC.

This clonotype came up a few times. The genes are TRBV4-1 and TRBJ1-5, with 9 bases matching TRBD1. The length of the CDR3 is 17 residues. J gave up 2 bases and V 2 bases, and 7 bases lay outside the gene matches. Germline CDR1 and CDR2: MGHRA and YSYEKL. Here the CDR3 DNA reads TGCGCCAGCAGCCAACTCCCGGGACAGGGTGGCAATCAGCCCCAGCATTTT. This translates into CASSQLPGQGGNQPQHF.

CDR3 DNA sequence: TGTGCCAGCAGCTCACTACTACAGGAGAGCTCCTACAATGAGCAGTTCTTC. As protein: CASSSLLQESSYNEQFF. The chain has TRBV13 and TRBJ2-1; weak D call: TRBD1 (5 bases). Looked up from germline, CDR1 is PRHDT and CDR2 is FYEKMQ (reference sequence). Trimming took off 4 bases at V and 0 bases at J, with 16 bases between the two ends. CDR3 size: 17 residues.

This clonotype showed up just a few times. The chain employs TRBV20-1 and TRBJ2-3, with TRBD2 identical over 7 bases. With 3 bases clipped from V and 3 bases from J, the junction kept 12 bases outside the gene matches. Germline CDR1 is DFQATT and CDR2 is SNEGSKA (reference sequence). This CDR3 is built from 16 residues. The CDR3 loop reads CSARIYSREMTDTQYF. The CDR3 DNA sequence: TGCAGTGCTAGGATCTACTCGCGGGAGATGACAGATACGCAGTATTTT.

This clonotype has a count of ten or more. This CDR3 reads CSGVDVVGHNEQFF. CDR3 nucleotide sequence: TGCAGCGGGGTCGATGTGGTCGGTCACAATGAGCAGTTCTTC. The gene calls are TRBV29-1 and TRBJ2-1; D unresolved. This CDR3 is 14 amino acids long. Trimming took off 7 bases at V and 5 bases at J, with 18 bases between the two ends. Germline-derived CDR1 and CDR2 are SQVTM and ANQGSEA.

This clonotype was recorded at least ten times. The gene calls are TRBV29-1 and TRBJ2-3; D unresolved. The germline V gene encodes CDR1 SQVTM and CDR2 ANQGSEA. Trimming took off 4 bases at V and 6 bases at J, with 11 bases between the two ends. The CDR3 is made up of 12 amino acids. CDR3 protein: CSVGLPLDTQYF. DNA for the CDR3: TGCAGCGTTGGTCTCCCCTTGGATACGCAGTATTTT.